The 21 T cell receptor beta chains presented below share a single source sample, sequenced in a study of post-analysis software for immune sequencing data. Built from TCR beta cDNA, the libraries had unique molecular identifiers in them. TCRdb reprocessed the PCR reads via MiXCR and lists one record per CDR3 protein. The table records roughly 800,000 distinct CDR3 sequences, about 57% of them present only once. Study-wide points: TRBV5-6, TRBV5-1 and TRBV20-1 belonged to a set of about five TRBV segments that were more frequent in patients than controls.

The antigens for these receptors are not known. The material sequenced was blood. These receptors originate from a girl between 5 and 17 years old with multiple sclerosis.

This chain links TRBV3-1 with TRBJ1-2; a weak D match, TRBD1 (5 bases). The V gene lost 0 bases and the J gene lost 2 bases, with 13 bases spanning the gap. Germline V gene lookup returns CDR1 LGHDT and CDR2 YNNKEL (reference sequence). CDR3 length: 16 residues. Here the CDR3 DNA reads TGTGCCAGCAGCCAAGATCAAGCAGGGCAAAACTATGGCTACACCTTC. Residues: CASSQDQAGQNYGYTF. Looking up the rest from reference TRBV3-1 and TRBJ1-2 gives the full variable domain: DTAVSQTPKYLVTQMGNDKSIKCEQNLGHDTMYWYKQDSKKFLKIMFSYNNKELIINETVPNRFSPKSPDKAHLNLHINSLELGDSAVYFCASSQDQAGQNYGYTFGSGTRLTVV.

The table lists this clonotype with a few counts. This chain connects TRBV6-1 to TRBJ2-7, with 11 bases lining up with TRBD1. The CDR3 covers 16 residues. The germline CDR1 and CDR2 sequences are MNHNS and SASEGT. After removal of 7 bases from V and 3 bases from J, the junction contained 11 bases not matched to a gene. The chain's CDR3 is CASMEPGQGDGYEQYF. The CDR3 DNA reads TGTGCCAGCATGGAACCGGGACAGGGGGACGGCTACGAGCAGTACTTC.

V and J are TRBV3-1 and TRBJ1-1, with D uncertain. CDR1 is LGHDT, CDR2 YNNKEL, per germline (reference sequence). This CDR3 has 14 amino acids. Deletions cut 5 bases from V and 0 bases from J, with 10 bases between. DNA of the CDR3: TGTGCCAGCAGCGAAGGACTTATGAACACTGAAGCTTTCTTT. This sequence encodes CASSEGLMNTEAFF.

V gene TRBV20-1 combines with J gene TRBJ2-1, with unresolved D. Trimming cost V 3 bases and J 2 bases, with 11 bases left between them. Germline CDR1 reads DFQATT; CDR2 reads SNEGSKA (reference sequence). This CDR3 comprises 14 residues. The CDR3 DNA reads TGCAGTGCTAGTCGAAGGGTCACCTACAATGAGCAGTTCTTC. It codes for CSASRRVTYNEQFF.

This clonotype was seen a few times. The CDR3 coding sequence is TGTGCCACCAGCAGAGGCCACGACCAAGAGACCCAGTACTTC. This encodes CATSRGHDQETQYF. The chain recombines TRBV15 with TRBJ2-5, with D hard to call. The CDR3 is 14 residues long. The germline gives CDR1 LNHNV, CDR2 YYDKDF (reference sequence). V gave up 1 base and J gave up 0 bases, with 6 bases separating them. Together with reference TRBV15 and TRBJ2-5, the CDR3 gives the full variable domain: DAMVIQNPRYQVTQFGKPVTLSCSQTLNHNVMYWYQQKSSQAPKLLFHYYDKDFNNEADTPDNFQSRRPNTSFCFLDIRSPGLGDTAMYLCATSRGHDQETQYFGPGTRLLVL.

The rearrangement joins TRBV29-1 to TRBJ2-7; the D gene is possibly TRBD1 (7 bases). V lost 0 bases and J lost 2, with 14 bases in between. The germline V gene encodes CDR1 SQVTM and CDR2 ANQGSEA. This CDR3 comprises 15 residues. This CDR3 reads CSVEEHDREAYEQYF. The CDR3 DNA sequence: TGCAGCGTTGAAGAGCACGACAGGGAGGCCTACGAGCAGTACTTC.

This clonotype came up a few times. The junction departs from germline at one end; a sequencing error may be responsible. This chain connects TRBV5-1 to TRBJ2-5; D not certain. The CDR3 is made up of 13 amino acids. CDR1 is SGHRS, CDR2 YFSETQ, per germline. The CDR3 coding sequence is TGTGCCAGCAGCTTAGGATTCGGGGAGACCCAGTACTTC. Protein product: CASSLGFGETQYF.

The chain recombines TRBV20-1 with TRBJ2-5; D unresolved. This CDR3 has 15 amino acids. The germline V gene has CDR1 DFQATT and CDR2 SNEGSKA (reference sequence). Trimming cost V 0 bases and J 5 bases, with 16 bases left between them. CDR3 loop: CSARDRPAPQETQYF. The CDR3 bases are TGCAGTGCTAGAGATCGCCCAGCACCGCAGGAGACCCAGTACTTC.

The chain uses TRBV7-6 and TRBJ1-2, with 7 bases identical to TRBD1. V gave up 5 bases and J gave up 3 bases; unmatched junction bases: 9. The CDR3 runs 15 residues. The germline V gene has CDR1 SGHVS and CDR2 FNYEAQ. The DNA of the CDR3 is TGTGCCAGCAGCCTAACAGGGGCGCAGGACTATGGCTACACCTTC. Translation: CASSLTGAQDYGYTF.

This clonotype was found a few times. The V gene is TRBV20-1, the J gene TRBJ1-2, with 7 bases that match TRBD1. The CDR3 is made up of 16 amino acids. Germline values: CDR1 DFQATT, CDR2 SNEGSKA (reference sequence). V lost 6 bases, J lost 0 bases, and 13 bases stayed unmatched. CDR3 nucleotides: TGCAGTGCCACTGACACAGGGGTGGGAGCTAACTATGGCTACACCTTC. It is translated as CSATDTGVGANYGYTF.

The V call is TRBV6-5, the J call TRBJ2-5; perhaps TRBD2 as D (6 bases). Germline loops: CDR1 MNHEY, CDR2 SVGAGI. The V end lost 7 bases, the J end lost 5 bases, and 14 bases lay between the germline ends. The CDR3 totals 13 residues. CDR3 sequence reads: CASKAGWGETQYF. The CDR3, as DNA: TGTGCCAGCAAGGCGGGGTGGGGGGAGACCCAGTACTTC.

This clonotype turned up a few times. The CDR3 coding sequence is TGCGCCAGCAGCCCCGGCCCGGGTAAACTGTTTTTT. This codes for CASSPGPGKLFF. The genes are TRBV4-1 and TRBJ1-4; D remains unclear. Germline CDR1 MGHRA, CDR2 YSYEKL. The CDR3 totals 12 residues. V lost 4 bases and J lost 11, with 11 bases in between.

This chain links TRBV7-9 with TRBJ2-7, with D unresolved. The CDR3 has 14 amino acids. CDR1 SEHNR and CDR2 FQNEAQ come from the germline V gene (reference sequence). V gave up 2 bases and J gave up 1 base, with 9 bases separating them. Written as DNA, the CDR3 is TGTGCCAGCAGCTTACGTAGCAGATCCTACGAGCAGTACTTC. Translated: CASSLRSRSYEQYF.

The chain has TRBV12-3 or TRBV12-4 and TRBJ2-6, with D possibly being TRBD2 (7 bases). The CDR3 covers 16 residues. V was pared by 5 bases and J by 2 bases, with 13 bases between. The DNA of the CDR3 is TGTGCCAGCAGTGGAGGGGGGGTCACTGGGGCCAACGTCCTGACTTTC. As protein: CASSGGGVTGANVLTF.

V is TRBV30 and J is TRBJ2-1; 8 bases are a match to TRBD1. J was trimmed by 4 bases and V by 3 bases; bases with no gene match: 5. CDR1 and CDR2 (germline): GTSNPN, SVGIG (reference sequence). This CDR3 comprises 14 residues. In DNA, the CDR3 is TGTGCCTGGAGGGCCCAGGGGGCGTACAATGAGCAGTTCTTC. Translated, it gives CAWRAQGAYNEQFF.

This clonotype appeared once. This rearrangement joins TRBV5-1 to TRBJ1-2, with TRBD1 matching over 7 bases. The CDR3 is made up of 15 amino acids. From germline, CDR1 is SGHRS and CDR2 YFSETQ. With 4 bases clipped from V and 6 bases from J, the junction kept 12 bases outside the gene matches. CDR3 protein: CASSGYINRGDGYTF. CDR3 nucleotides: TGCGCCAGCAGCGGATACATTAACAGGGGAGATGGCTACACCTTC.

Only a few counts were recorded for this clonotype. The J gene is TRBJ2-7, the V gene TRBV20-1; D is possibly TRBD1 (5 bases). The CDR3 spans 14 residues. The germline V and J ends were trimmed by 1 base and 1 base, with 11 bases remaining between them. Per the germline V gene, CDR1 is DFQATT and CDR2 is SNEGSKA (reference sequence). CDR3: CSARGQGLSYEQYF. Here the CDR3 DNA reads TGCAGTGCTAGAGGGCAGGGCCTATCCTACGAGCAGTACTTC.

The rearrangement uses TRBV20-1 and TRBJ2-5; D may be TRBD2 (6 bases). This CDR3 contains 13 residues. The germline gives CDR1 DFQATT, CDR2 SNEGSKA (reference sequence). Trimming left V 5 bases short and J 0 bases short, with 10 bases between. The CDR3 DNA is TGCAGTGCTGGGGGAGGAAACCAAGAGACCCAGTACTTC. The encoded protein is CSAGGGNQETQYF.

With regard to this clonotype: A junction boundary mismatches the germline segment, possibly from a read error. The chain has TRBV29-1 and TRBJ2-1, with 9 bases aligning to TRBD1. CDR3 length: 13 residues. CDR1 SQVTM and CDR2 ANQGSEA come from the germline V gene. The CDR3 nucleotides read TGCAGCGTCGAAGGGACAGGGTTGAATGAGCAGTTCTTC. This gives the protein CSVEGTGLNEQFF.

The V call is TRBV5-8, the J call TRBJ2-1, with TRBD2 identical over 15 bases. Trimming removed 7 bases from V and 5 bases from J; junction bases left unmatched: 4. Germline V gene data show CDR1 as SGHTS and CDR2 as YDEGEE. The CDR3 runs 15 residues. CDR3 protein: CASLGLAGGDNEQFF. The CDR3 DNA is TGTGCCAGCTTAGGACTAGCGGGAGGGGACAATGAGCAGTTCTTC.

Comment on this clonotype: The junction departs from germline at one end; a sequencing error may be responsible. The chain uses TRBV5-1 and TRBJ2-5; D not certain. CDR3 length: 16 residues. CDR1 is SGHRS, CDR2 YFSETQ, per germline. The CDR3, as DNA: TGCGCCAGCAGATTGGGTAAGCTGGGCCGTCAAGAGACCCAGTACTTC. This translates into CASRLGKLGRQETQYF. Full variable domain (missing parts from reference TRBV5-1 and TRBJ2-5): KAGVTQTPRYLIKTRGQQVTLSCSPISGHRSVSWYQQTPGQGLQFLFEYFSETQRNKGNFPGRFSGRQFSNSRSEMNVSTLELGDSALYLCASRLGKLGRQETQYFGPGTRLLVL.